This record looks at one T cell receptor (beta chain) sequence and its context. The data belong to a study of blood T cell repertoires in COVID-19. Study details: PBMCs, B-cell-depleted T cells, or T cells were the source of the cDNA or gDNA that made up the material.

As handled by the study authors: Nucleated cell counts were estimated from reference gene primer amplification. This table comes from immunoSEQ multiplex PCR, and its TCRdb copy is limited to in-frame clones, with some not included. D and trimming come from the DNA, and the V and J calls and clone size come from that table. The sample consists of fewer than 200,000 clones, about 87% of them appearing once. The TCR sequence derives from a man aged 40-49 years with active or convalescent COVID-19. Material for sequencing was peripheral blood.

The CDR3 DNA reads as TGTGCCAGCAGCTCTCCGGAGAGAGCGGGGGGCGCGGGGACCCAGTACTTC. Amino acids: CASSSPERAGGAGTQYF. This chain uses TRBV5-4 with TRBJ2-5; 9 nucleotides agree with TRBD2. This CDR3 region has 17 residues. CDR1 is SGHNT and CDR2 is YYREEE in the germline V gene (reference sequence). Unmatched junction bases numbered 16, after V lost 3 bases and J lost 7 bases. Supplemented by reference TRBV5-4 and TRBJ2-5, the full variable domain reads ETGVTQSPTHLIKTRGQQVTLRCSSQSGHNTVSWYQQALGQGPQFIFQYYREEENGRGNFPPRFSGLQFPNYSSELNVNALELDDSALYLCASSSPERAGGAGTQYFGPGTRLLVL.